This section outlines one T cell receptor (beta chain) sequence together with its context. Followed longitudinally, the Seattle patients had been enrolled during active infection. This sample is drawn from a study of blood T cell repertoires in COVID-19. Study-wide background: Material from acute and convalescent COVID-19 was sourced from the United States, Italy and Spain. T cells, B-cell-depleted T cells, or PBMCs provided the cDNA or gDNA that served as material.

CDR3 length: 13 amino acids. The germline V and J ends were trimmed by 5 bases and 3 bases, with 11 bases remaining between them. The germline V gene encodes CDR1 SGHTS and CDR2 YDEGEE. This table comes from immunoSEQ multiplex PCR, and its TCRdb copy is limited to in-frame clones, with some not included. This repertoire shows 500,000 to 600,000 clones, 70% to 90% found once; its top ten account for around 7.8%. Sequencing used peripheral blood. The clonotype comes from a woman aged 50 to 65 with COVID-19, enrolled during active disease. This rearrangement joins TRBV5-8 to TRBJ1-1; a possible D gene is TRBD1 (6 bases). The CDR3: CASRPSGDTEAFF. Written as DNA, the CDR3 is TGTGCCAGCAGACCTTCAGGGGACACTGAAGCTTTCTTT.